This record looks at one T cell receptor beta chain sequence and its context. This clonotype was observed a few times. Its antigen has not been determined. No base quality information exists; no much larger clone differs at one position. The CDR3 measures 13 amino acids from cysteine to phenylalanine. The DNA shown is the 39-base CDR3, in frame from base 1. The trim is 11 bases for V and 8 bases for J, with a gap of 18 bases between the germline ends. A patient counted as having stable Graves' hyperthyroidism if no progression to ophthalmopathy occurred over 18 months of follow-up. The hyperthyroidism patients were between 18 and 65 years old and newly diagnosed, with a disease duration of less than 2 months. Exclusion was applied to patients with uncontrolled infections, other autoimmune diseases, pregnancy or lactation. Diagnoses were established on the basis of clinical symptoms, serum thyroxine and TRAb, thyroid ultrasound, and orbital computed tomography. Ficoll-Paque density gradient centrifugation was used to isolate PBMCs from around 10 ml of fresh peripheral blood. Trizol reagent was used to extract total RNA, and RNA quality was then checked on an Agilent 2100 Bioanalyzer.

TCR beta CDR3 regions were amplified from RNA transcripts. For the first round of RT-PCR on the TCR CDR3, the HTBI primer set was used together with the Qiagen OneStep RT-PCR kit. A second multiplex PCR round built the libraries, followed by size selection and purification. Libraries were sequenced paired-end with 100 bp reads on an Illumina HiSeq2000. In the authors' own workflow: SOAPnuke was used to process the raw data, throwing out any read that contained adapters or uncalled bases, had a mean Phred below 15, or lacked an exact constant-primer or identifier match. High-quality paired reads were merged using COPE v1.2.5, and each unique nucleotide sequence was defined as a clonotype. Clonotypes were aligned to IMGT TRBV, TRBD and TRBJ reference segments using MiTCR v1.1. The analysis included only V-J combinations with a frequency above 0.0001, which together covered approximately 99% of the repertoires. The TCS score was defined as F50 (clonal expansion) divided by E x V (chaos), with BLOSUM62-based TCRdist calculated between CDR3 peptides within each V-J. Welch's t-statistics and random forest reduced roughly 540 V-J features to 10 to 15, which were used in a naive Bayes classifier (R e1071). In TCRdb, the public reads were trimmed at Q25 with fastp and aligned with MiXCR, with productive beta chains retained. Duplicate CDR3 protein sequences are folded into a single record with the most common DNA and genes. It is TCRdb's table, rather than the study itself, that gives the V and J calls and clone size. The table for this sample lists a few hundred thousand distinct CDR3 sequences; roughly 13% of them were counted only once. Less than 6.5% of the sample comes from the top ten.

These data come from a study of T cells in Graves' hyperthyroidism and ophthalmopathy (dated by TCRdb to between 2018 and 2021). Looking at the study overall: Peripheral blood samples were taken at the time of initial diagnosis, prior to any treatment. According to the paper, TCR Vbeta CDR3 sequencing was carried out on 135 peripheral blood samples, which came from approximately 41 ophthalmopathy, under 80 hyperthyroidism and roughly 17 progressor patients. TCR V-J signatures able to tell the groups apart were searched for in a discovery cohort of 95 to 100 patients, of whom over 40 had Graves' ophthalmopathy and around 56 had stable Graves' hyperthyroidism. After sampling, hyperthyroidism patients received methimazole starting at 30 mg daily, and ophthalmopathy patients received high-dose intravenous methylprednisolone. The approximately 95 discovery patients were divided at random into training and test sets in a 7:3 ratio. Thyroid tissue and blood T-cell repertoires from six Graves' hyperthyroidism patients were also compared in the study. Prospective prediction of ophthalmopathy was tested in an independent validation cohort of fewer than 20 hyperthyroidism patients and 15 to 17 patients who later progressed to ophthalmopathy.

What the authors observed across the whole study: In validation, progression to ophthalmopathy was predicted by the model with nearly 71% sensitivity and 72% to 80% specificity, a median of 6.5 months before onset. No statistical method was used to fix the sample size in advance, and group allocation was not hidden from the investigators. A 13 V-J signature model separated ophthalmopathy from stable hyperthyroidism, with around 91% sensitivity and roughly 81% specificity in cross-validation and 80%/75% in testing. Most expanded thyroid clonotypes (frequency above 0.001) were also found in blood, which suggests that blood repertoires may mirror thyroid immune responses.

This receptor chain uses TRBV12-3 or TRBV12-4 and TRBJ1-4; the D segment cannot be called with confidence. The sequence was obtained from a woman between 18 and 29 years old with Graves' hyperthyroidism. Sequenced: blood. The CDR3 region has the sequence CASGGPHYEKLFF. The DNA sequence follows: TGTGCCTCCGGCGGGCCGCATTACGAAAAACTGTTTTTT.